This TCR beta chain is drawn from a study of T cell changes during pregnancy in multiple sclerosis. Libraries were prepared by immunoSEQ multiplex PCR; TCRdb keeps only in-frame clonotypes and omits some of them. The sample has tens of thousands of clones; less than 95% are singletons. The sample consisted of peripheral blood, taken before pregnancy. This receptor was obtained from a female donor with multiple sclerosis, enrolled in a pregnancy study.

DNA of the CDR3: TGTGCCAGCAGTTTCGGGGGCGAGCAGTACTTC. Amino acids: CASSFGGEQYF. This rearrangement joins TRBV27 to TRBJ2-7; perhaps TRBD2 as D (6 bases). Germline V gene data show CDR1 as MNHEY and CDR2 as SMNVEV (reference sequence). This CDR3 contains 11 residues. The germline V and J ends were trimmed by 3 bases and 6 bases, with 6 bases remaining between them.